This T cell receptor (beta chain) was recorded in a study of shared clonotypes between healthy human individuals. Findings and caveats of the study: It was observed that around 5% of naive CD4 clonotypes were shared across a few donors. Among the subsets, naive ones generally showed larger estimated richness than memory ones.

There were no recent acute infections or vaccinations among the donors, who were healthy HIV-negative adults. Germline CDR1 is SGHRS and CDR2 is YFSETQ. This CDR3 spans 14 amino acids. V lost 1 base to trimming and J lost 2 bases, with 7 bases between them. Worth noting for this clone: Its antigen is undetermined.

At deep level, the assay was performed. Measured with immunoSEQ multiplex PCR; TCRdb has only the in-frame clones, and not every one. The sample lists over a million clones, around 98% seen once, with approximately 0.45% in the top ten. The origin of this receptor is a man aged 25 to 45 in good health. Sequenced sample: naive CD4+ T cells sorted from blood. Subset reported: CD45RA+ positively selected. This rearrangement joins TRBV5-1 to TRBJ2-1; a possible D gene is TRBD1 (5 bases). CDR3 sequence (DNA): TGCGCCAGCAGCTTGATACAGGCCTACAATGAGCAGTTCTTC. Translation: CASSLIQAYNEQFF.